This T cell receptor beta chain was documented in a study of identical twins. Overall study results and limits: With beta out-of-frame sequences, excess sharing by twins was weaker.

Germline CDR1 DFQATT, CDR2 SNEGSKA (reference sequence). J lost 7 bases, V lost 4 bases, and 10 bases had no gene match. The CDR3 length is 14 residues. Template switching introduced a universal primer site, and the cDNA bore unique molecular identifiers. TCRdb reprocessed the 5' RACE reads with MiXCR, giving one entry per CDR3 protein. Here the sample spans some 210,000 distinct CDR3 sequences, less than 20% being singletons. Turning to this clonotype: Antigen unknown.

The same sample was also studied in work on T cells expressing NK-cell markers. That source notes: Seven sequenced donors out of eight were HCMV-seropositive, one seronegative. Dominant NKG2C+ clonotypes accounted for roughly 1.0-7.0% of CD8+ T cells in about six donors.

The gene calls are TRBV20-1 and TRBJ2-3; the match to TRBD2 covers 8 bases. The TCR sequence derives from a woman under 30 in good health. The sample comprised CD8+ T cells sorted from blood. CDR3 sequence (DNA): TGCAGTGCTAAATTCCGGGGGGGCGGAAATACGCAGTATTTT. Translating gives CSAKFRGGGNTQYF.